Listed here are 5 T cell receptor beta chains from one sample, sequenced in a study of radiotherapy plus CTLA-4 blockade in lung cancer. Libraries were prepared by immunoSEQ multiplex PCR; TCRdb keeps only in-frame clonotypes and omits some of them. The sample includes 53,000 or so clones, about 88% of them seen just once. The sequences come from peripheral blood, collected from a patient treated with radiotherapy plus ipilimumab. Every receptor here comes from a human donor with non-small cell lung cancer that progressed on radiotherapy plus ipilimumab. Some clones in this sample may be carry-over from other donors' samples.

This chain joins TRBV7-8 and TRBJ2-1, with 12 positions matching TRBD2. The CDR3 is 15 amino acids. The V gene end was trimmed by 4 bases and the J gene end by 5 bases; junction bases not matched to a gene: 3. Germline CDR1 and CDR2: SGHVS and FQNEAQ. This CDR3 is CASSSLAGGDNEQFF. Here the CDR3 DNA reads TGTGCCAGCAGCTCGCTAGCGGGAGGGGACAATGAGCAGTTCTTC.

The count of this clone is one. The chain carries TRBV6-1 and TRBJ2-5; 11 positions match TRBD1. The J call may be mistaken, given a closer DNA end match to TRBJ2-7. The CDR3 consists of 15 residues. Germline lookup yields CDR1 MNHNS and CDR2 SASEGT. Written as DNA, the CDR3 is TGTGCCAGCACCCTGTCTCGGACAGGGGGCGGCGAGCAGTACTTC. Translated: CASTLSRTGGGEQYF.

The chain uses TRBV7-2 and TRBJ1-1; 7 bases align to TRBD1. This CDR3 has 17 residues. Germline values: CDR1 SGHTA, CDR2 FQGNSA. V shed 5 bases and J 0 bases; nucleotides not matched to a gene: 12. Here the CDR3 reads CASSRLILTGMNTEAFF. The DNA for the CDR3 is TGTGCCAGCAGCCGATTGATTTTGACAGGGATGAACACTGAAGCTTTCTTT.

V usage is TRBV27 and J usage is TRBJ2-1; a possible D gene is TRBD2 (5 bases). CDR1 and CDR2 (germline): MNHEY, SMNVEV (reference sequence). This CDR3 contains 14 residues. V was cut by 3 bases and J by 5 bases, with 11 bases left in between. In DNA, the CDR3 is TGTGCCAGCAGTTTGTGGCAGAGGGACAATGAGCAGTTCTTC. Its translation: CASSLWQRDNEQFF.

The genes are TRBV21-1 and TRBJ2-5; no DNA check was done on the table's D call, TRBD2. TRBV21-1 is labeled a pseudogene. The CDR3 contains 14 residues. As DNA, the CDR3 is TGTGCCAGCAGCAAAGGGGAGGACGAAGAGACCCAGTACTTC. Translation: CASSKGEDEETQYF.